This is a list of T cell receptor beta chains from one sample in a study of OX40 agonist ivuxolimab in advanced cancers. Sequencing was performed with immunoSEQ multiplex PCR; in TCRdb, only in-frame clones are kept and a portion is missing. The sample lists around 63,000 clones, 85% to 90% occurring once. This material consisted of CD4+ or CD8+ T cells sorted from blood, taken in a trial of the OX40 agonist ivuxolimab. These receptors all come from an adult with an advanced solid tumor such as melanoma, head and neck, liver or kidney cancer. CDR3s include the opening cysteine and the closing phenylalanine or tryptophan. Each record gives: J gene, V gene, CDR3 protein.

>TRBJ1-3|TRBV7-9
CAIKGGTGGPGNTIYF
>TRBJ1-2|TRBV15
CATSRGGESYGYTF
>TRBJ1-5|TRBV18
CASSLGFGQPQHF
>TRBJ1-3|TRBV14
CASSPGQGASGNTIYF
>TRBJ2-7|TRBV5-6
CASSFSQGARITHEQYF
>TRBJ2-7|TRBV11-2
CASSLGDFTTYEQYF
>TRBJ1-4|TRBV11-2
CASSFLGRGQEKLFF
>TRBJ2-2|TRBV7-2
CASSFGGLQGTGELFF
>TRBJ1-1|TRBV27
CASSFRRGLTEAFF
>TRBJ2-1|TRBV4-2
CASSLTPSGLYHNEQFF
>TRBJ1-5|TRBV6-1
CASSSAGWQPQHF
>TRBJ2-1|TRBV28
CASTPSSGVTIISYNEQFF
>TRBJ2-5|TRBV5-1
CASSLRGGETQYF
>TRBJ2-7|TRBV6-4
CASSDGTSGRTYEQYF
>TRBJ1-1|TRBV29-1
CSVEGRWTKAFF
>TRBJ1-5|TRBV7-9
CASSPSAGAIQPQHF
>TRBJ2-2|TRBV28
CASSGWGEANTGELFF
>TRBJ2-5|TRBV6-6
CASRYRRVETQYF
>TRBJ2-3|TRBV5-1
CASSYGLAGDLTDTQYF
>TRBJ2-3|TRBV15
CATSRRDRVITDTQYF
>TRBJ2-7|TRBV18
CASSPKNILWEQYF
>TRBJ2-5|TRBV7-6
CASSPGAQVETQYF
>TRBJ2-7|TRBV10-3
CAISGAPGVYEQYF
>TRBJ2-3|TRBV14
CASSETYSSLHTDTQYF
>TRBJ2-7|TRBV5-1
CASSLRSGQGYEQYF
>TRBJ1-1|TRBV6-1
CASSKEGQNTEAFF
>TRBJ1-1|TRBV27
CASSLTGQGFGEAFF
>TRBJ1-2|TRBV6-6
CASSRFLNYGYTF
>TRBJ2-2|TRBV7-9
CASSQPGGGAHTGELFF
>TRBJ2-1|TRBV19
CASNLNRVGEQFF
>TRBJ2-1|TRBV5-1
CASSTGFASKFF
>TRBJ2-5|TRBV4-2
CASSQGWTGGSGETQYF
>TRBJ2-5|TRBV29-1
CSVRVSQETQYF
>TRBJ2-2|TRBV5-1
CASSLEAVGANTGELFF
>TRBJ2-6|TRBV5-4
CASGPTSGIYSGANVLTF
>TRBJ2-3|TRBV21-1
CASSTRPRREGETDTQYF
>TRBJ2-5|TRBV10-3
CAIRRGLQETQYF
>TRBJ2-4|TRBV7-2
CASSADASKNIQYF
>TRBJ1-4|TRBV20-1
CSASSEKLFF
>TRBJ2-3|TRBV6-1
CASSESPAADTDTQYF
>TRBJ2-7|TRBV6-1
CASTVGQGAYEQYF
>TRBJ2-3|TRBV19
CASSIRGAGDTQYF
>TRBJ2-1|TRBV7-2
CASSLGLAAYNEQFF
>TRBJ2-2|TRBV2
CASRYTTNTGELFF
>TRBJ1-2|TRBV9
CASSVGQVYGYTF
>TRBJ2-3|TRBV27
CASSLSGSASPQYF
>TRBJ1-5|TRBV6-1
CASSEQLGLGPQHF
>TRBJ1-1|TRBV5-1
CASSSRRVGSGTEAFF
>TRBJ1-4|TRBV28
CASSVLGQGDEKLFF
>TRBJ2-7|TRBV5-4
CASRLDREGEQYF